Shown below are 20 T cell receptor delta chains from a single sample sequenced in a study of gamma-delta T cells after stem cell transplantation (dated by TCRdb to the mid-2010s). Library generation was performed with RT-PCR. Sequencing used an Illumina MiSeq. With CATT, TCRdb called clones again from the public reads; duplicate DNA rows were later joined. The sample table contains just over 15,000 delta-chain clones; only one count was recorded for approximately 8.5% of them. The top ten constitute 62% of the sample. Material for sequencing was gamma-delta T cells. These receptors were collected from a human donor. It is not recorded whose cells these are; they may come from a transplant donor.

This clone was seen repeatedly, ten times or more. The sample holds other DNA sequences that translate to the same CDR3. J is TRDJ1 and V is TRDV2; TRDD3 matches at 10 bases. CDR1 GEAIGNYY and CDR2 EKD come from the germline V gene. V shed 5 bases, J shed 0 bases, and the junction held 14 bases outside the gene matches. CDR3 length equals 18 residues. The CDR3 region is CACVPLLGDKEYTDKLIF. CDR3 DNA sequence: TGTGCCTGTGTCCCTCTCCTGGGGGATAAGGAGTACACCGATAAACTCATCTTT.

This clone occurred a few times. TCRdb's entry gives the protein of a much larger clone, which mismatches this DNA's translation at residue 3, likely from a read error; the protein reported here is translated from the DNA. The chain carries TRDV2 and TRDJ1, with 11 bases fitting TRDD3. The germline V gene has CDR1 GEAIGNYY and CDR2 EKD. The CDR3 has 19 amino acids. This CDR3 is CARDGLLGDNEVGTDKLIF. CDR3 nucleotide sequence: TGTGCCCGTGACGGCTTACTGGGGGATAATGAGGTGGGCACCGATAAACTCATCTTT.

As concerns this clone: This likely came from a read error, as a far larger clone is one base away. The identical CDR3 is also encoded by other nucleotide sequences in the sample. This chain joins TRDV2 and TRDJ1; tentative D call: TRDD3 (6 bases). The CDR3 totals 20 residues. The germline CDR1 and CDR2 sequences are GEAIGNYY and EKD. Trimming left V 3 bases short and J 1 base short, with 29 bases between. CDR3 DNA: TGTGCCTGTGACGGTCCCGTCGGTGGGGGCCCTAAGGGCACCACCGATAAACTCATCTTT. Protein sequence: CACDGPVGGGPKGTTDKLIF.

On this clone: At one end the junction does not follow the germline gene, possibly because of a read error. J is TRDJ1 and V is TRDV3; 8 bases agree with TRDD3. This CDR3 has 17 residues. The germline CDR1 and CDR2 sequences are TVYSNPD and GDNSRS (reference sequence). The CDR3 is CALSLSYDWDTGDTLIF. CDR3 DNA: TGTGCCCTCTCCCTCTCCTACGATTGGGATACAGGGGATACACTCATCTTT.

On this clone: The protein in TCRdb stems from a much larger clone and differs at residue 16 from this DNA's translation, likely a read error; here the protein is translated from the DNA. The V and J genes are TRDV1 and TRDJ1, with TRDD3 matching 12 bases. CDR1 and CDR2 (germline): TSWWSYY, QGS. CDR3 length: 19 amino acids. The DNA for the CDR3 is TGTGCTCTTGGGGAACTAGAGCCCCCCGACTGGGGGATACAGGATAGACTCATCTTT. This sequence encodes CALGELEPPDWGIQDRLIF.

This clone was recorded at least ten times. The rearrangement links TRDV2 to TRDJ1, with D possibly TRDD3 on 6 matching bases. Per the germline V gene, CDR1 is GEAIGNYY and CDR2 is EKD. This CDR3 is 16 amino acids long. V was trimmed by 0 bases and J by 0 bases, leaving 13 bases between them. CDR3 sequence: CACDTAGAKYTDKLIF. For the CDR3, the DNA is TGTGCCTGTGACACCGCTGGGGCCAAGTACACCGATAAACTCATCTTT.

This clone was detected ten times or more. With a much larger clone just one base away, this may be a read error. The V call is TRDV2, the J call TRDJ1; 12 bases agree with TRDD3. The J segment lost 2 bases and the V segment lost 0 bases, leaving 9 bases of the junction unmatched. This CDR3 is built from 18 residues. Germline V CDR1 and CDR2: GEAIGNYY, EKD. The DNA of the CDR3 is TGTGCCTGTGACACCCTCCAATTCCTGGGGGATACGACCGATAAACTCATCTTT. It is translated as CACDTLQFLGDTTDKLIF.

This clone was detected only a few times. Only one base separates this from a far larger clonotype, so it likely reflects a read error. Different DNA sequences within this sample yield the same CDR3. CDR3 in DNA: TGTGCCTGTGACACTTTACTGGGGGATACGCAAACCGATAAACTCATCTTT. Amino acids: CACDTLLGDTQTDKLIF. V gene TRDV2 combines with J gene TRDJ1; 13 bases are a match to TRDD3. Germline CDR1 GEAIGNYY, CDR2 EKD. J lost 2 bases, V lost 1 base, and 6 bases had no gene match. The length of the CDR3 is 17 residues.

Notes on this clone: The protein in TCRdb stems from a much larger clone and differs at residue 3 from this DNA's translation, likely a read error; here the protein is translated from the DNA. V and J are TRDV1 and TRDJ1; TRDD2 matches at 9 bases. Germline V CDR1 and CDR2: TSWWSYY, QGS. The CDR3 spans 19 residues. CDR3: CAVGEEPSYGSWQSGKLIF. Written as DNA, the CDR3 is TGTGCTGTTGGGGAAGAACCTTCCTACGGGTCCTGGCAGTCCGGTAAACTCATCTTT.

In its sample, this clone was seen a few times. The protein in TCRdb stems from a much larger clone and differs at residue 7 from this DNA's translation, likely a read error; here the protein is translated from the DNA. The V gene is TRDV1, the J gene TRDJ2; 9 bases are shared with TRDD3. The CDR3 consists of 23 residues. Germline V gene lookup returns CDR1 TSWWSYY and CDR2 QGS. After removal of 5 bases from V and 2 bases from J, the junction contained 27 bases not matched to a gene. The CDR3 loop reads CALGKGLLLKYGGILDLTAQLFF. The CDR3 DNA is TGTGCTCTTGGGAAGGGGCTCCTACTGAAATACGGGGGGATACTGGACTTGACAGCACAACTCTTCTTT.

Comment on this clone: A far larger clone is one nucleotide away, so this likely arose from a read error. This CDR3 is also generated by other DNA sequences in the sample. The chain recombines TRDV2 with TRDJ1; D perhaps matches TRDD3 (5 bases). CDR1 and CDR2 (germline): GEAIGNYY, EKD. The CDR3 has 16 residues. V was clipped by 3 bases and J by 8 bases, with 24 bases between them. The CDR3 reads CACDPVNVLGRAKLIF. The CDR3 DNA reads TGTGCCTGTGACCCCGTTAATGTGCTGGGAAGAGCCAAACTCATCTTT.

This clone has a handful of counts. The germline gene is not matched at one end of the junction; a read error may be the cause. Other DNA variants within this sample encode the same CDR3. The chain carries TRDV2 and TRDJ3; 11 nucleotides line up with TRDD3. This CDR3 comprises 20 residues. The V gene's germline CDR1 is GEAIGNYY and CDR2 EKD. CDR3 nucleotide sequence: TGTGCCTGTGAACTAGTCCTGGGGGATACAAGCTCCTGTGACACCCGACAGATGTTTTTC. It yields the protein CACELVLGDTSSCDTRQMFF.

This clone occurred a few times. The genes are TRDV2 and TRDJ1; 9 bases are a match to TRDD3. The ends lost 0 bases at V and 1 base at J; junction bases unmatched: 11. The CDR3 sequence is 18 residues long. From germline, CDR1 is GEAIGNYY and CDR2 EKD. In DNA form, the CDR3 reads TGTGCCTGTGACACCGTTCCTACTACTGGGGGACTCACCGATAAACTCATCTTT. Its translation is CACDTVPTTGGLTDKLIF.

This clone has a count of ten or more. The chain links TRDV2 to TRDJ1; D is perhaps TRDD3 (5 bases). The V gene's germline CDR1 is GEAIGNYY and CDR2 EKD. V lost 2 bases to trimming and J lost 2 bases, with 14 bases between them. CDR3 length: 15 residues. The DNA of the CDR3 is TGTGCCTGTGACAGGATGGGGTCGGGGACCGATAAACTCATCTTT. Protein sequence: CACDRMGSGTDKLIF.

This clone appeared a few times. TCRdb has a much larger clone's protein, which differs at residue 13 from the translation of this DNA, likely because of a read error; what is shown is the protein translated from the DNA. V is TRDV2 and J is TRDJ1; 12 bases are shared with TRDD3. The CDR3 extends over 18 amino acids. V lost 2 bases, J lost 2 bases, and 11 bases stayed unmatched. The germline CDR1 and CDR2 sequences are GEAIGNYY and EKD. The CDR3 reads CACDMLSGGYAGTDKLIF. CDR3 nucleotide sequence: TGTGCCTGTGACATGCTATCTGGGGGATACGCGGGGACCGATAAACTCATCTTT.

This clone was counted at least ten times. This may be a read error, as it is one base from a much larger clone. The chain uses TRDV2 and TRDJ1, with 9 bases lining up with TRDD3. The CDR3 runs to 17 residues. The trim removed 1 base at V and 5 bases at J, leaving 13 bases unmatched. Germline V gene lookup returns CDR1 GEAIGNYY and CDR2 EKD. The CDR3 coding sequence is TGTGCCTGTGACACTTTGGACGGACTGGGGGACAAGGATAAACTCATCTTT. It yields the protein CACDTLDGLGDKDKLIF.

The chain recombines TRDV2 with TRDJ3; D may correspond to TRDD2 or TRDD3 (5 bases each). The ends were cut back, 1 base at V and 20 bases at J, with 29 bases in the middle. Germline values: CDR1 GEAIGNYY, CDR2 EKD. This CDR3 has 17 amino acids. CDR3 amino acids: CACDTPGISLDPRHLFF. The DNA of the CDR3 is TGTGCCTGTGACACTCCTGGGATTTCCTTGGACCCCCGACATCTGTTTTTC.

Remarks on this clone: A far larger clone is off by one base, so a read error is likely. The sample has other DNA sequences that encode this CDR3 too. The rearrangement joins TRDV2 to TRDJ1; D gene ambiguous. The germline V gene encodes CDR1 GEAIGNYY and CDR2 EKD. This CDR3 contains 19 residues. CDR3 in amino acids: CACDTVPTGPVVGTDKLIF. The CDR3 nucleotides are TGTGCCTGTGACACCGTCCCCACAGGGCCAGTGGTGGGTACCGATAAACTCATCTTC.

With respect to this clone: TCRdb's protein, taken from a much larger clone, differs from this DNA's translation at residue 7, likely owing to a read error; the protein displayed comes from the DNA. CDR3 residues: CACDTIPPSPRVADKLIF. CDR3 nucleotides: TGTGCCTGTGACACCATACCGCCTTCCCCCCGGGTCGCCGATAAACTCATCTTT. This sequence joins TRDV2 and TRDJ1; TRDD2 is a possible D gene (6 bases). V was trimmed by 0 bases and J by 3 bases, leaving 22 bases between them. Looked up from germline, CDR1 is GEAIGNYY and CDR2 is EKD. CDR3 length equals 18 residues.

Comments on this clone: The amino acid sequence in TCRdb belongs to a much larger clone and departs from this DNA's translation at residue 16, likely a sequencing read error; the sequence shown is translated from the DNA. The rearrangement joins TRDV1 to TRDJ2; 9 nucleotides agree with TRDD3. The germline V gene encodes CDR1 TSWWSYY and CDR2 QGS. The CDR3 has 23 residues. V shed 5 bases, J shed 2 bases, and the junction held 27 bases outside the gene matches. The CDR3 sequence: CALGKGILLKYGGILYLTAQLFF. In DNA, the CDR3 is TGTGCTCTTGGGAAGGGGATCCTACTGAAATACGGGGGGATACTGTACTTGACAGCACAACTCTTCTTT.